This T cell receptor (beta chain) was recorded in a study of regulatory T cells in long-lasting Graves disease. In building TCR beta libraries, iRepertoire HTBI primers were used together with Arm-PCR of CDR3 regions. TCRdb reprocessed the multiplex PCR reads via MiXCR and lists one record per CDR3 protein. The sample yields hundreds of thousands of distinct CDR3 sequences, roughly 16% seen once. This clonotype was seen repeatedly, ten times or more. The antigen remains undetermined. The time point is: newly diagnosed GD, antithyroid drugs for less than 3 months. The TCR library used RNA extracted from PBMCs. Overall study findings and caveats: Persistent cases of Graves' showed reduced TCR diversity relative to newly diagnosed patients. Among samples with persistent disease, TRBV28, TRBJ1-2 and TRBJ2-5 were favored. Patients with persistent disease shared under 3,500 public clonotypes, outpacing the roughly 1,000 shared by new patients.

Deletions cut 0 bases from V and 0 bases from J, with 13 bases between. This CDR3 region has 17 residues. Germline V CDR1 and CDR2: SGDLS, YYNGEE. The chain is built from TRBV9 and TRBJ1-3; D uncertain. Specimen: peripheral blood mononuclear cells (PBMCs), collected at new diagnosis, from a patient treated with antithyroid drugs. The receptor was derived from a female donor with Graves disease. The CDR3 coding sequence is TGTGCCAGCAGCGTAGGGATCGAGGCCATCTCTGGAAACACCATATATTTT. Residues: CASSVGIEAISGNTIYF.